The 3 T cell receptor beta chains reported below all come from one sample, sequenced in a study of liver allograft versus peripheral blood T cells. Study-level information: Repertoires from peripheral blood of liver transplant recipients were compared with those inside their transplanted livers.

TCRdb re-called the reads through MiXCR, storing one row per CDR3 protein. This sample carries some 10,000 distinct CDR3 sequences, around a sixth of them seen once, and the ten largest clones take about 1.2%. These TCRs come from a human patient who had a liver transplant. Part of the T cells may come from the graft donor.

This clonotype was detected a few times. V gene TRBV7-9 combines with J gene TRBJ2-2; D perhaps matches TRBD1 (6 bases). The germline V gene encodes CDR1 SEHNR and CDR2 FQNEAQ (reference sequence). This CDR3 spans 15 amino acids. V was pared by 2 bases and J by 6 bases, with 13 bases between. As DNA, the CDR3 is TGTGCCAGCAGCTTAAGGGCAGGGGCCTCCGGGGAGCTGTTTTTT. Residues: CASSLRAGASGELFF.

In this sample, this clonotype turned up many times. This CDR3 reads CASSLAGTPPGYTF. CDR3 sequence (DNA): TGTGCCAGCAGCTTAGCAGGGACTCCTCCTGGCTACACCTTC. The chain combines TRBV7-2 with TRBJ1-2; a weak D match, TRBD1 (5 bases). The CDR3 loop spans 14 amino acids. Germline CDR1 is SGHTA and CDR2 is FQGNSA. The germline V and J ends were trimmed by 0 bases and 7 bases, with 12 bases remaining between them.

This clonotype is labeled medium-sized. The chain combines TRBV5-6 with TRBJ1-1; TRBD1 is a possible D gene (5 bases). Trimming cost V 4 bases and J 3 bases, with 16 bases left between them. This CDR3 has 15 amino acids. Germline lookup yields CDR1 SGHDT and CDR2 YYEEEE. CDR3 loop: CASSPSQGGHTEAFF. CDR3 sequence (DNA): TGTGCCAGCAGCCCCTCGCAGGGAGGGCACACTGAAGCTTTCTTT.